The 21 T cell receptor beta chains listed next were all sequenced from one sample in a study of blood T cell repertoires in COVID-19. Only in-frame clones appear in the TCRdb table, and some are missing; sequencing was by immunoSEQ multiplex PCR. The table records 150,000 or so clones, about nine tenths of them present only once. Source material: peripheral blood. The origin of the receptors is a woman aged 45-65 years with acute or convalescent COVID-19.

V usage is TRBV10-3 and J usage is TRBJ1-1; D remains ambiguous. This CDR3 spans 15 amino acids. Trimming stripped 0 bases from V and 1 base from J, with 9 bases between. In germline, CDR1 is ENHRY, CDR2 SYGVKD. The DNA for the CDR3 is TGTGCCATCAGTGAGTCCGTCAACAAGAACACTGAAGCTTTCTTT. It yields the protein CAISESVNKNTEAFF.

The rearrangement joins TRBV6-5 to TRBJ2-7; possibly TRBD1 for D (5 bases). Germline CDR1 reads MNHEY; CDR2 reads SVGAGI. Trimming pared 11 bases from V and 0 bases from J, leaving 17 bases between. This CDR3 contains 14 residues. In nucleotides, the CDR3 is TGTGCCGCTGAAACAGGATATCTCTCCTACGAGCAGTACTTC. Translation: CAAETGYLSYEQYF.

The chain is built from TRBV7-8 and TRBJ2-7; D remains unclear. Germline V gene data show CDR1 as SGHVS and CDR2 as FQNEAQ. Trimming removed 1 base from V and 7 bases from J, with 5 bases in between. The CDR3 sequence is 11 residues long. The CDR3 here is CASSLGREQYF. For the CDR3, the DNA is TGTGCCAGCAGCTTAGGGCGGGAGCAGTACTTC. Supplemented by reference TRBV7-8 and TRBJ2-7, the full variable domain reads GAGVSQSPRYKVAKRGQDVALRCDPISGHVSLFWYQQALGQGPEFLTYFQNEAQLDKSGLPSDRFFAERPEGSVSTLKIQRTQQEDSAVYLCASSLGREQYFGPGTRLTVT.

This sequence joins TRBV5-1 and TRBJ1-5; TRBD1 matches at 7 bases. In germline, CDR1 is SGHRS, CDR2 YFSETQ. The CDR3 extends over 15 amino acids. The ends lost 6 bases at V and 4 bases at J; junction bases unmatched: 10. CDR3 sequence reads: CASKTGAGDNQPQHF. The CDR3 bases are TGCGCCAGCAAAACAGGGGCAGGGGATAATCAGCCCCAGCATTTT.

The chain joins TRBV10-3 to TRBJ2-1; 7 nucleotides match TRBD2. From germline, CDR1 is ENHRY and CDR2 SYGVKD. With V trimmed by 10 bases and J by 5 bases, 11 bases remained unmatched. The CDR3 has 14 amino acids. CDR3 protein: CATNGASGNNEQFF. The CDR3 bases are TGTGCCACCAATGGGGCTAGCGGAAACAATGAGCAGTTCTTC.

This clone turned up a few times. The chain joins TRBV30 to TRBJ1-1, with a possible D match to TRBD1 (5 bases). V lost 5 bases to trimming and J lost 1 base, with 14 bases between them. Germline CDR1 is GTSNPN and CDR2 is SVGIG (reference sequence). The CDR3 extends over 14 amino acids. The CDR3 here is CAWWDGGWNTEAFF. CDR3 DNA: TGTGCCTGGTGGGACGGGGGTTGGAACACTGAAGCTTTCTTT.

The chain couples TRBV30 to TRBJ2-2, with 7 bases fitting TRBD2. CDR3 length: 17 amino acids. Germline CDR1 reads GTSNPN; CDR2 reads SVGIG (reference sequence). Trimming at V came to 3 bases and at J to 5 bases, leaving 15 bases not matched to a gene. Here the CDR3 reads CAWSPWGGAPRTGELFF. The CDR3 DNA reads TGTGCCTGGAGCCCTTGGGGGGGTGCGCCACGAACCGGGGAGCTGTTTTTT.

This sequence joins TRBV5-1 and TRBJ2-1; D is possibly TRBD2 (5 bases). Per germline, CDR1 SGHRS and CDR2 YFSETQ. This CDR3 has 16 amino acids. The V end lost 0 bases, the J end lost 0 bases, and 10 bases lay between the germline ends. For the CDR3, the DNA is TGCGCCAGCAGCTTGGCCACTAGAACCTCCTACAATGAGCAGTTCTTC. It yields the protein CASSLATRTSYNEQFF. Drawing the rest from reference TRBV5-1 and TRBJ2-1, the complete variable domain is KAGVTQTPRYLIKTRGQQVTLSCSPISGHRSVSWYQQTPGQGLQFLFEYFSETQRNKGNFPGRFSGRQFSNSRSEMNVSTLELGDSALYLCASSLATRTSYNEQFFGPGTRLTVL.

V is TRBV15 and J is TRBJ1-2, with D possibly being TRBD1 (5 bases). The length of the CDR3 is 14 residues. V was pared by 3 bases and J by 4 bases, with 12 bases between. From germline, CDR1 is LNHNV and CDR2 YYDKDF (reference sequence). The CDR3 loop reads CATSRAQGGYGYTF. The CDR3 DNA sequence: TGTGCCACCAGCAGGGCCCAGGGTGGCTATGGCTACACCTTC.

V is TRBV18 and J is TRBJ2-3; 8 nucleotides line up with TRBD1. The CDR3 runs to 15 residues. Trimming at V came to 6 bases and at J to 4 bases, leaving 9 bases not matched to a gene. Germline CDR1 and CDR2: KGHSH and LQKENI. The chain's CDR3 is CASSPDRVDADTQYF. The CDR3 bases are TGTGCCAGCTCCCCGGACAGGGTTGATGCAGATACGCAGTATTTT.

The rearrangement links TRBV20-1 to TRBJ2-7; 15 nucleotides agree with TRBD2. With V trimmed by 3 bases and J by 9 bases, 6 bases remained unmatched. Germline CDR1 reads DFQATT; CDR2 reads SNEGSKA (reference sequence). This CDR3 spans 14 amino acids. CDR3 residues: CSASNPGLAGGQYF. CDR3 nucleotides: TGCAGTGCTAGTAATCCGGGACTAGCGGGAGGGCAGTACTTC.

This clone occurred once. The chain joins TRBV21-1 to TRBJ2-3; TRBD1, the table's D call, was not compared with the DNA. TRBV21-1 has pseudogene status. This CDR3 region has 15 residues. The CDR3 loop reads CASSRTGTGTDTQYF. CDR3 nucleotides: TGTGCCAGCAGCAGGACAGGGACGGGCACAGATACGCAGTATTTT.

This sequence joins TRBV30 and TRBJ2-7, with D perhaps matching TRBD1 (6 bases). Trimming cost V 6 bases and J 6 bases, with 15 bases left between them. This CDR3 is built from 12 residues. Germline CDR1 and CDR2: GTSNPN and SVGIG (reference sequence). CDR3 loop: CACPGRGREQYF. CDR3 coding DNA: TGTGCCTGCCCCGGCAGGGGCCGCGAGCAGTACTTC.

The J gene is TRBJ1-5, the V gene TRBV4-1, with a weak D call TRBD1 (5 bases). The CDR3 is made up of 16 amino acids. V was pared by 1 base and J by 1 base, with 11 bases between. Germline assignment: CDR1 MGHRA and CDR2 YSYEKL. The CDR3 sequence is CASSQANRQSNQPQHF. The CDR3 nucleotides are TGCGCCAGCAGCCAAGCGAACAGGCAGAGCAATCAGCCCCAGCATTTT.

The V call is TRBV6-1, the J call TRBJ2-7, with 14 bases matching TRBD2. Germline loops: CDR1 MNHNS, CDR2 SASEGT. The CDR3 contains 17 residues. V lost 0 bases and J lost 4; bases outside the gene matches: 5. CDR3 region: CASSEAPWTSGGYEQYF. Here the CDR3 DNA reads TGTGCCAGCAGTGAAGCGCCATGGACTAGCGGGGGGTACGAGCAGTACTTC.

This rearrangement joins TRBV21-1 to TRBJ1-5. TRBV21-1 is noted as a pseudogene. The CDR3 is 16 amino acids. The CDR3 protein is CASSRRKGGGNQPQHF. Here the CDR3 DNA reads TGTGCCAGCAGCAGACGGAAAGGGGGGGGCAATCAGCCCCAGCATTTT.

J is TRBJ1-1 and V is TRBV30; a possible D gene is TRBD1 (5 bases). The V end was cut by 4 bases, the J end by 4 bases, with 13 bases between. Germline-derived CDR1 and CDR2 are GTSNPN and SVGIG (reference sequence). The CDR3 is 13 residues long. CDR3 in DNA: TGTGCCTGGACGGTCAACGGGGGCACTGAAGCTTTCTTT. The encoded protein is CAWTVNGGTEAFF.

Points on this clone: This sample includes further DNA sequences coding for the same CDR3. The V and J genes are TRBV5-1 and TRBJ2-2; 10 bases are shared with TRBD1. Trimming cost V 1 base and J 1 base; bases outside gene matches: 4. This CDR3 has 17 residues. Germline V lookup: CDR1 SGHRS, CDR2 YFSETQ. Written as DNA, the CDR3 is TGCGCCAGCAGCTTGAAAAGGACAGGGGGGAACACCGGGGAGCTGTTTTTT. Amino acids: CASSLKRTGGNTGELFF. Using reference TRBV5-1 and TRBJ2-2 for the parts outside the CDR3, the full variable domain is KAGVTQTPRYLIKTRGQQVTLSCSPISGHRSVSWYQQTPGQGLQFLFEYFSETQRNKGNFPGRFSGRQFSNSRSEMNVSTLELGDSALYLCASSLKRTGGNTGELFFGEGSRLTVL.

The chain combines TRBV19 with TRBJ2-3; D possibly corresponds to TRBD1 (7 bases). The CDR3 has 15 residues. Germline V gene lookup returns CDR1 LNHDA and CDR2 SQIVND (reference sequence). With 8 bases removed from V and 2 bases from J, the gap between germline ends came to 17 bases. CDR3 nucleotides: TGTGCCAGTGGTAGGCGGGGACAGCACACAGATACGCAGTATTTT. Translated, it gives CASGRRGQHTDTQYF. Supplemented by reference TRBV19 and TRBJ2-3, the full variable domain reads DGGITQSPKYLFRKEGQNVTLSCEQNLNHDAMYWYRQDPGQGLRLIYYSQIVNDFQKGDIAEGYSVSREKKESFPLTVTSAQKNPTAFYLCASGRRGQHTDTQYFGPGTRLTVL.

The chain has TRBV30 and TRBJ1-2; D unclear. The CDR3 contains 9 residues. Germline V gene sequence: CDR1 GTSNPN, CDR2 SVGIG (reference sequence). Trimming took off 7 bases at V and 5 bases at J, with 5 bases between the two ends. CDR3 sequence (DNA): TGTGCCTCCGGGTATGGCTACACCTTC. Encoded protein: CASGYGYTF.

This clone was observed a handful of times. The rearrangement uses TRBV4-1 and TRBJ2-1, with no clear D. Looked up from germline, CDR1 is MGHRA and CDR2 is YSYEKL. The CDR3 has 16 residues. V was pared by 2 bases and J by 4 bases, with 15 bases between. CDR3 residues: CASSQSLSPGYNEQFF. The CDR3 DNA follows: TGCGCCAGCAGCCAAAGCCTGTCCCCGGGTTACAATGAGCAGTTCTTC.